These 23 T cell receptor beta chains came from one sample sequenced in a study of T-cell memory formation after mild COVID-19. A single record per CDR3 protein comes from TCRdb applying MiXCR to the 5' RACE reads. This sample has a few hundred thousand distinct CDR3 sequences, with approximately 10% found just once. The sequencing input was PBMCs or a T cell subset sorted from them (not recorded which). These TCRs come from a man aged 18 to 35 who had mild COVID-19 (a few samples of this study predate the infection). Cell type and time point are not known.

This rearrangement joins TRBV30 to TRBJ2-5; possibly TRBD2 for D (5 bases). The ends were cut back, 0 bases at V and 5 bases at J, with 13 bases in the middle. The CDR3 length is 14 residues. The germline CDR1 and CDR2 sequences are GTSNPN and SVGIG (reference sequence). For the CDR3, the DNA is TGTGCCTGGAGTGTACTTTTCGGCGGGGAGACCCAGTACTTC. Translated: CAWSVLFGGETQYF.

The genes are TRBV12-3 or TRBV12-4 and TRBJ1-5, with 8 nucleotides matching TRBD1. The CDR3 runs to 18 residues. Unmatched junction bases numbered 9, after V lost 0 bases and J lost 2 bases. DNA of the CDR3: TGTGCCAGCAGTTTAGCGCACAGGGGGGCATATGGCAATCAGCCCCAGCATTTT. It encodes CASSLAHRGAYGNQPQHF.

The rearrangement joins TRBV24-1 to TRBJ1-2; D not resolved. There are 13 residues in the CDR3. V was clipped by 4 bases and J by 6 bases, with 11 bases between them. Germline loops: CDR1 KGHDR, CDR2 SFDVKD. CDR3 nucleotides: TGTGCCACCAGTGACCATTCGGGCAATGGCTACACCTTC. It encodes CATSDHSGNGYTF.

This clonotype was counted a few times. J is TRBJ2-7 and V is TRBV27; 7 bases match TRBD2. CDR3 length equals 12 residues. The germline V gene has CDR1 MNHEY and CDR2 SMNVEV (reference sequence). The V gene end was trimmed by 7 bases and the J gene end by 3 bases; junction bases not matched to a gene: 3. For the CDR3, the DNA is TGTGCCAGCACGGGAGGCCGCTACGAGCAGTACTTC. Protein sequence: CASTGGRYEQYF.

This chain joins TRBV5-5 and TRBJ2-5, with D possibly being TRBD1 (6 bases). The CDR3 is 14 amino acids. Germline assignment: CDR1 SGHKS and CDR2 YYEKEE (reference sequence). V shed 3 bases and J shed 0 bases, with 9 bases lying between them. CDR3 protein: CASSSWTDQETQYF. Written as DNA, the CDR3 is TGTGCCAGCAGCTCCTGGACAGACCAAGAGACCCAGTACTTC. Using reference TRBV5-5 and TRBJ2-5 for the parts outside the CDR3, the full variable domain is DAGVTQSPTHLIKTRGQQVTLRCSPISGHKSVSWYQQVLGQGPQFIFQYYEKEERGRGNFPDRFSARQFPNYSSELNVNALLLGDSALYLCASSSWTDQETQYFGPGTRLLVL.

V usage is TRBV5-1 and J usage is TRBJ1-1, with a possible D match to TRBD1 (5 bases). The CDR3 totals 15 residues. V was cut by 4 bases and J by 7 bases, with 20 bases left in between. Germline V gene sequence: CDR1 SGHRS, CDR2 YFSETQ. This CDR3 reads CASSHDRTSSSEAFF. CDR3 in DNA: TGCGCCAGCAGCCACGACAGAACTAGCTCCAGTGAAGCTTTCTTT.

The CDR3 DNA sequence: TGCAGCGCCCGGCACGGGGGGACCTACGAGCAGTACTTC. As protein: CSARHGGTYEQYF. This rearrangement joins TRBV29-1 to TRBJ2-7, with 7 bases aligning to TRBD2. Trimming took 7 bases from V and 2 from J; bases not matched to a gene: 8. The CDR3 consists of 13 residues. Germline CDR1 reads SQVTM; CDR2 reads ANQGSEA.

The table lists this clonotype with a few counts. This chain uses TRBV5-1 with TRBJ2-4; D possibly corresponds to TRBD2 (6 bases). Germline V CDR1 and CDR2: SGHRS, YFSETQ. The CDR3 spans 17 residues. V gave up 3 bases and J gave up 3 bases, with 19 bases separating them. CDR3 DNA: TGCGCCAGCAGCTCCCCTTCACAAGGAGGGATCAAAAACATTCAGTACTTC. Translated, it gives CASSSPSQGGIKNIQYF.

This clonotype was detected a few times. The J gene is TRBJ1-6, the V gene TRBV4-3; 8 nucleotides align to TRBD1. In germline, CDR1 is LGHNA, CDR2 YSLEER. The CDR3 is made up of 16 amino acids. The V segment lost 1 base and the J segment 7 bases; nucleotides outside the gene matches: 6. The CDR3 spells CASSQGWNRGNSPLHF. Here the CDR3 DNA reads TGCGCCAGCAGCCAAGGTTGGAACAGGGGGAATTCACCCCTCCACTTT.

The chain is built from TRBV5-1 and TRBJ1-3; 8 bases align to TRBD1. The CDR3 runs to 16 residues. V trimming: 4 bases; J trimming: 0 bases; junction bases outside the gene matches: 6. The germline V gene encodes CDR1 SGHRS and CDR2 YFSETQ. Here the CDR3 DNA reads TGCGCCAGCAGCCTGACAGGGGCCTTCTCTGGAAACACCATATATTTT. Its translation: CASSLTGAFSGNTIYF.

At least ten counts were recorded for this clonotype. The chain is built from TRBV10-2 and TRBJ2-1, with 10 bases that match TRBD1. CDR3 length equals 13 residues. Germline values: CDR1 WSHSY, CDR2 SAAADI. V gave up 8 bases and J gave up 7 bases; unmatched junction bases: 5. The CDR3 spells CASSGTGANEQFF. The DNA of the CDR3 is TGCGCCAGCTCCGGGACAGGGGCTAATGAGCAGTTCTTC.

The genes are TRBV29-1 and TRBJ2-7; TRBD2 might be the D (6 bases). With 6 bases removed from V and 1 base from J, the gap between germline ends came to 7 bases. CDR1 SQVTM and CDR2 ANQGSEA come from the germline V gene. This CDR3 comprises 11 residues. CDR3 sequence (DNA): TGCAGCGTACGGGGGTCCTACGAGCAGTACTTC. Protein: CSVRGSYEQYF.

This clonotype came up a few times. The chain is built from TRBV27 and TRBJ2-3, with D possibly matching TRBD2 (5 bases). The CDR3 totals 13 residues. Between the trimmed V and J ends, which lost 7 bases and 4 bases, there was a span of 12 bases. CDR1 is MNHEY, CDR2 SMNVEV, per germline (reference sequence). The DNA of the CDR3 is TGTGCCAGCACGGACGCCGGGGCAGATACGCAGTATTTT. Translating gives CASTDAGADTQYF.

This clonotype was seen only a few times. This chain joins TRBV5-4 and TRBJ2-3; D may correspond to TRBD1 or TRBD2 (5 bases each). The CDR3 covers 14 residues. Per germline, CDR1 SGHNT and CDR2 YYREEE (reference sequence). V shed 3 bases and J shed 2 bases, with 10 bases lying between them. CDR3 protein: CASSSPGTTDTQYF. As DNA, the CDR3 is TGTGCCAGCAGCTCTCCAGGGACCACAGATACGCAGTATTTT.

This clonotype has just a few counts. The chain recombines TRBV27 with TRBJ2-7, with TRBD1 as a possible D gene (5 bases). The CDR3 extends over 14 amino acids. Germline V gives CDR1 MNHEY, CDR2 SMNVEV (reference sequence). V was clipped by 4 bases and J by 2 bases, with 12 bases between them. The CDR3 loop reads CASSSNAGTYEQYV. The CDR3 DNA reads TGTGCCAGCAGTTCAAACGCAGGGACCTACGAGCAGTACGTC.

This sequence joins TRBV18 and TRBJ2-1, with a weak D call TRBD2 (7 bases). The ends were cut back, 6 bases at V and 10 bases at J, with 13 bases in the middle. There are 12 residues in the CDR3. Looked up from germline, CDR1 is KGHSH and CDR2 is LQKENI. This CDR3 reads CASSHREGEQFF. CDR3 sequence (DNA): TGTGCCAGCTCCCACAGGGAGGGGGAGCAGTTCTTC.

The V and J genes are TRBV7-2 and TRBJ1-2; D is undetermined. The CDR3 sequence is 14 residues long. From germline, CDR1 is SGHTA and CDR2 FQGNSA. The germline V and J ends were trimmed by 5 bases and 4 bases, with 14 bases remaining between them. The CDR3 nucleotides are TGTGCCAGCAGCGCGACCGGAGAGAGCTATGGCTACACCTTC. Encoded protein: CASSATGESYGYTF.

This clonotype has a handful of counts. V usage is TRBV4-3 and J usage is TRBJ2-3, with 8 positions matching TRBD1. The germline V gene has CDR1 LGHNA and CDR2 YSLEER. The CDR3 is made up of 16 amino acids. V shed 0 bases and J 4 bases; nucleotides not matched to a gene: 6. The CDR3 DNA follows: TGCGCCAGCAGCCAAGATCTAGGACAGGGATCAGATACGCAGTATTTT. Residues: CASSQDLGQGSDTQYF.

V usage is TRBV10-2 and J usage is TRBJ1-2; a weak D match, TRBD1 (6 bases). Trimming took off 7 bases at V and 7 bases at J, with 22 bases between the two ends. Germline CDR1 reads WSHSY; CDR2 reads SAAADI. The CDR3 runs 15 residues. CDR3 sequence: CASTSDLLQGAGYTF. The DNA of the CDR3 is TGCGCCAGCACATCCGACCTTTTACAGGGAGCTGGCTACACCTTC.

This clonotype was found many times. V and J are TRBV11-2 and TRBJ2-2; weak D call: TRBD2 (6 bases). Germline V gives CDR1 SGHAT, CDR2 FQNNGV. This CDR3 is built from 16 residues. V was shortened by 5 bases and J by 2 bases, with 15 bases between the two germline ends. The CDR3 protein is CASSIAGTGNTGELFF. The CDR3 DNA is TGTGCCAGCAGCATTGCCGGGACTGGCAACACCGGGGAGCTGTTTTTT.

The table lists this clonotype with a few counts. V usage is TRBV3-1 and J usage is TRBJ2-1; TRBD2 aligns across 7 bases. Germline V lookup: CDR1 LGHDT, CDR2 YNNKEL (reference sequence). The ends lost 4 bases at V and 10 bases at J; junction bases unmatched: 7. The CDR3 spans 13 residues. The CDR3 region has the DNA TGTGCCAGCAGCCTCGGGGGAGGGCGGGAGCAGTTCTTC. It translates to CASSLGGGREQFF.

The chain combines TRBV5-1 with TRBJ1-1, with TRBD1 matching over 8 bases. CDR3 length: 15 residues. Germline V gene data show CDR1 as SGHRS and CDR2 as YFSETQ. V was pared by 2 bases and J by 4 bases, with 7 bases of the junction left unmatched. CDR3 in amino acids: CASSFQGAFGTEAFF. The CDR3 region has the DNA TGCGCCAGCAGCTTCCAGGGGGCGTTTGGCACTGAAGCTTTCTTT.

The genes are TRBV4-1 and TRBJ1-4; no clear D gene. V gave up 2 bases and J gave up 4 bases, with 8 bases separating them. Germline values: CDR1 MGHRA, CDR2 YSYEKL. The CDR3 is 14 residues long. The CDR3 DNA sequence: TGCGCCAGCAGCCAATCGGACGGTAATGAAAAACTGTTTTTT. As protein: CASSQSDGNEKLFF.